This T cell receptor beta chain was captured by sequencing in a study of T cells after yellow fever vaccination. Findings of the study overall: The booster response re-showed most primary clones: around 95% CD4, approximately 90% CD8.

MiXCR, run by TCRdb on the 5' RACE reads, gives a single entry per CDR3 protein. The table records about 130,000 distinct CDR3 sequences, roughly 8.2% of them present only once. Germline assignment: CDR1 SQVTM and CDR2 ANQGSEA. CDR3 length: 14 amino acids. The V end lost 0 bases, the J end lost 2 bases, and 8 bases lay between the germline ends. This clonotype has ten or more counts. Its antigen is undetermined. The sequenced sample was CD8+ T cells sorted from PBMCs, obtained on the day of the yellow fever booster vaccination. The sequence was obtained from a man between 18 and 29 years old who received the YFV17D yellow fever vaccine. The chain uses TRBV29-1 and TRBJ1-5, with D uncertain. The CDR3: CSVEESGGNQPQHF. The CDR3 region has the DNA TGCAGCGTTGAAGAAAGCGGGGGCAATCAGCCCCAGCATTTT.